This T cell receptor beta chain was identified during a study of CD8 T cells in Susac syndrome. The wider study: At blood draw, Susac syndrome patients were therapy-naive, on corticosteroids, or on intravenous immunoglobulin alone.

The RNA, roughly 0.5 to 1 ug, was put through reverse transcription using random hexamers. TCRdb reprocessed the immunoSEQ multiplex PCR reads with MiXCR, giving one entry per CDR3 protein. The sample yields about 150,000 distinct CDR3 sequences, roughly 96% seen once. The CDR3 is 12 residues long. V was trimmed by 6 bases and J by 7 bases, leaving 10 bases between them. The germline V gene encodes CDR1 SNHLY and CDR2 FYNNEI. What was sequenced was CD4+ T cells from PBMCs. The clonotype comes from a human donor with Susac syndrome. The chain recombines TRBV2 with TRBJ2-1, with D possibly being TRBD1 (6 bases). The DNA for the CDR3 is TGTGCCAGCAGCGGACAGCCAAATGAGCAGTTCTTC. This gives the protein CASSGQPNEQFF.